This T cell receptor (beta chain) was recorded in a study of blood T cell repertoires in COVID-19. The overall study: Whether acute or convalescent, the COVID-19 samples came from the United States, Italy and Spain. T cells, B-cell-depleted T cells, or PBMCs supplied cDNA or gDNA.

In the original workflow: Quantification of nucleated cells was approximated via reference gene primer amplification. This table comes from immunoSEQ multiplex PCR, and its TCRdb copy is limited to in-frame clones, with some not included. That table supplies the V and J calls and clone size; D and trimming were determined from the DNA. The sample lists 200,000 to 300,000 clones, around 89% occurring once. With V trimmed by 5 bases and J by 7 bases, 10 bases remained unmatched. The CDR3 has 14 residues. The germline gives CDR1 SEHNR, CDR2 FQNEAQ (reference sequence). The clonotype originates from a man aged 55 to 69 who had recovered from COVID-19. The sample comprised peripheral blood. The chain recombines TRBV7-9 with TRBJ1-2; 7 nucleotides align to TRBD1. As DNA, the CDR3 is TGTGCCAGCAGCAACCAGGGGGTGAGTGCTGGCTACACCTTC. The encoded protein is CASSNQGVSAGYTF.